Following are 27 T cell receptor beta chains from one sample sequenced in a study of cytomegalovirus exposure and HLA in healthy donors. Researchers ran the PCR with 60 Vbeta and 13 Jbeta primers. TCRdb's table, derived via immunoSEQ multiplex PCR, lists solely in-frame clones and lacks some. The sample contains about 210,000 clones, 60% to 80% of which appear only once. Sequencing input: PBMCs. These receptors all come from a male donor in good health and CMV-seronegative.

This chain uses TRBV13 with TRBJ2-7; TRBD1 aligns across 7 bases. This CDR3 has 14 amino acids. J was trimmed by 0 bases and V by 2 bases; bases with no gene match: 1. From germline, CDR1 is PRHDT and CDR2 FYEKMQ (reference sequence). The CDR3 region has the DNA TGTGCCAGCAGCTTACGGGACAGCTCCTACGAGCAGTACTTC. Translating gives CASSLRDSSYEQYF.

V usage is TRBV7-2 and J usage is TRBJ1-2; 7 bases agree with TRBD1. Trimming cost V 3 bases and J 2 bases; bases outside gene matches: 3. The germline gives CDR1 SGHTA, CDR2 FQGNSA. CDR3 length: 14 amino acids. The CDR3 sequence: CASSLGQINYGYTF. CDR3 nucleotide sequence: TGTGCCAGCAGCTTGGGACAGATCAACTATGGCTACACCTTC.

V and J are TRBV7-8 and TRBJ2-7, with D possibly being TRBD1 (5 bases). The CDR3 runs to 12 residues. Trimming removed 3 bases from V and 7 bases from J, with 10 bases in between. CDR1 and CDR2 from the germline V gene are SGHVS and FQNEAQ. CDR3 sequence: CASSLTAGEQYF. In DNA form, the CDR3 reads TGTGCCAGCAGCTTGACAGCAGGGGAGCAGTACTTC.

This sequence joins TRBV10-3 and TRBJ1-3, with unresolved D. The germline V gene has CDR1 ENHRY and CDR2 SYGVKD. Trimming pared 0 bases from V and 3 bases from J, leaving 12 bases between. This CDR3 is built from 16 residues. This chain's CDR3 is CAISESGSGYGNTIYF. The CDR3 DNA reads TGTGCCATCAGTGAGTCAGGCTCAGGTTATGGAAACACCATATATTTT.

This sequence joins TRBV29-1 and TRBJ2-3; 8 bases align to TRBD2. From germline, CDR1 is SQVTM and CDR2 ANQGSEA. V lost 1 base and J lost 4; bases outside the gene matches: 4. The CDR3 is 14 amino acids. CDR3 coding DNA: TGCAGCGTTGAAGCAGCGGGAGATGCAGATACGCAGTATTTT. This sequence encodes CSVEAAGDADTQYF.

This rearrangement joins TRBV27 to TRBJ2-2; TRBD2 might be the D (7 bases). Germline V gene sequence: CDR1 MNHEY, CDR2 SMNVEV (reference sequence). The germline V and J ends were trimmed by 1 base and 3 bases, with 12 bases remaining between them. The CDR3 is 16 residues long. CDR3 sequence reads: CASSLYGGLDTGELFF. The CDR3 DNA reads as TGTGCCAGCAGTTTATACGGGGGGCTTGACACCGGGGAGCTGTTTTTT.

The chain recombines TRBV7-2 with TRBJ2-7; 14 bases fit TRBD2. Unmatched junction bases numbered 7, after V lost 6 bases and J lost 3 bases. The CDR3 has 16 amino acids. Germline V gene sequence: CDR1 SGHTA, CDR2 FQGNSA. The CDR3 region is CASRSTSGRAHYEQYF. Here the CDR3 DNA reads TGTGCCAGCAGATCGACTAGCGGGAGGGCACACTACGAGCAGTACTTC.

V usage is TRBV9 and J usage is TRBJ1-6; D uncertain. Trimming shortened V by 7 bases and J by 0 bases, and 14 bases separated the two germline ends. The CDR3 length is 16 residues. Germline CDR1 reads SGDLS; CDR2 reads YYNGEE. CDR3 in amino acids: CASSHHRSSYNSPLHF. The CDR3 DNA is TGTGCCAGCTCACACCACAGAAGCTCCTATAATTCACCCCTCCACTTT. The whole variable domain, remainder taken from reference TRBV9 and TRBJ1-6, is DSGVTQTPKHLITATGQRVTLRCSPRSGDLSVYWYQQSLDQGLQFLIQYYNGEERAKGNILERFSAQQFPDLHSELNLSSLELGDSALYFCASSHHRSSYNSPLHFGNGTRLTVT.

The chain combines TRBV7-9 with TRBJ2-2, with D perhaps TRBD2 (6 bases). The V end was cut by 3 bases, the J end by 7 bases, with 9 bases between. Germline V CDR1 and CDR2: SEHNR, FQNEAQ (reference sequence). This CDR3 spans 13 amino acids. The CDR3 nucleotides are TGTGCCAGCAGCTTCGGGGGTGGCGGGGAGCTGTTTTTT. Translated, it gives CASSFGGGGELFF. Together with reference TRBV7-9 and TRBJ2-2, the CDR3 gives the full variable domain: DTGVSQNPRHKITKRGQNVTFRCDPISEHNRLYWYRQTLGQGPEFLTYFQNEAQLEKSRLLSDRFSAERPKGSFSTLEIQRTEQGDSAMYLCASSFGGGGELFFGEGSRLTVL.

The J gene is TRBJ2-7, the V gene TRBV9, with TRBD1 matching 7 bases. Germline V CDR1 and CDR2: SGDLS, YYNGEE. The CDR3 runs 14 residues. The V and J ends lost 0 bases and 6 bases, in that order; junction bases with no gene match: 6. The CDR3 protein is CASSVEDRDREQYF. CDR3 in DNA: TGTGCCAGCAGCGTAGAAGACAGGGATCGCGAGCAGTACTTC.

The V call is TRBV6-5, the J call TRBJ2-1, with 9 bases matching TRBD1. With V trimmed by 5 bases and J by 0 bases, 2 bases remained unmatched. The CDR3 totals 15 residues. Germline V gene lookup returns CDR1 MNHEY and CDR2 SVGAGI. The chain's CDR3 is CASSRDRDSYNEQFF. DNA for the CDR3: TGTGCCAGCAGTAGGGACAGGGACTCCTACAATGAGCAGTTCTTC.

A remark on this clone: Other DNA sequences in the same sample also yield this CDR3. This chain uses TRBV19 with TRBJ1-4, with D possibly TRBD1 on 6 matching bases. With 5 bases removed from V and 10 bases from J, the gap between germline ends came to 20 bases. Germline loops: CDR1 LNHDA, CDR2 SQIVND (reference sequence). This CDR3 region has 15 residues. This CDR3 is CASSSNDRVGGKLFF. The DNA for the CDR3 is TGTGCCAGTAGTTCTAACGATAGGGTAGGGGGAAAACTGTTTTTT.

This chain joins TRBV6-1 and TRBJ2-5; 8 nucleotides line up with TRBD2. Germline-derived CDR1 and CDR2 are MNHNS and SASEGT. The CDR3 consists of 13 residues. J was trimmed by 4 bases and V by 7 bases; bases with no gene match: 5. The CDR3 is CASIRTSRETQYF. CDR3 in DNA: TGTGCCAGCATAAGGACTAGCAGAGAGACCCAGTACTTC.

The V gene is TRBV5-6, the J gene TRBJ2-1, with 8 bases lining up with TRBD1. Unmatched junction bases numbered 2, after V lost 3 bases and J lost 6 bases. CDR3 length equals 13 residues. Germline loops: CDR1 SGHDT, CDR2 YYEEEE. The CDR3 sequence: CASSWGTGNEQFF. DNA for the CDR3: TGTGCCAGCAGCTGGGGGACAGGCAATGAGCAGTTCTTC. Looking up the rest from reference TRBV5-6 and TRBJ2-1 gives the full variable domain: DAGVTQSPTHLIKTRGQQVTLRCSPKSGHDTVSWYQQALGQGPQFIFQYYEEEERQRGNFPDRFSGHQFPNYSSELNVNALLLGDSALYLCASSWGTGNEQFFGPGTRLTVL.

This chain's CDR3 is CASSPSTGGSETQYF. Written as DNA, the CDR3 is TGTGCCAGCAGCCCATCAACAGGGGGCTCAGAGACCCAGTACTTC. V usage is TRBV7-2 and J usage is TRBJ2-5; 9 nucleotides line up with TRBD1. The ends lost 5 bases at V and 4 bases at J; junction bases unmatched: 8. The CDR3 consists of 15 residues. The germline V gene has CDR1 SGHTA and CDR2 FQGNSA. The full variable domain, with the rest looked up from reference TRBV7-2 and TRBJ2-5, is GAGVSQSPSNKVTEKGKDVELRCDPISGHTALYWYRQSLGQGLEFLIYFQGNSAPDKSGLPSDRFSAERTGGSVSTLTIQRTQQEDSAVYLCASSPSTGGSETQYFGPGTRLLVL.

The CDR3 DNA reads as TGCGCCAGCAGCTTCGGAGGGGTCGAGCAGTACTTC. Translating it yields CASSFGGVEQYF. This rearrangement joins TRBV5-1 to TRBJ2-7, with D perhaps matching TRBD2 (6 bases). V lost 2 bases and J 6 bases, leaving 9 bases between the germline ends. The germline V gene encodes CDR1 SGHRS and CDR2 YFSETQ. The CDR3 sequence is 12 residues long.

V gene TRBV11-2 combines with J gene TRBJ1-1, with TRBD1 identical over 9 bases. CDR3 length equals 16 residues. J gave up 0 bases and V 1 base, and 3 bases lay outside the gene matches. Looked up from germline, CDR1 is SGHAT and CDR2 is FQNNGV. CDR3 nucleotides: TGTGCCAGCAGCTTAGGGGACAGGGCCTTGAACACTGAAGCTTTCTTT. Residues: CASSLGDRALNTEAFF.

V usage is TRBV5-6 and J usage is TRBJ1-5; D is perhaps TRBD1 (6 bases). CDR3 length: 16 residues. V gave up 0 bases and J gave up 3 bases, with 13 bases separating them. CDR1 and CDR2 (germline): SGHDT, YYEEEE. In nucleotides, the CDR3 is TGTGCCAGCAGCTTGGCCGCAGGGGCGATCAATCAGCCCCAGCATTTT. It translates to CASSLAAGAINQPQHF.

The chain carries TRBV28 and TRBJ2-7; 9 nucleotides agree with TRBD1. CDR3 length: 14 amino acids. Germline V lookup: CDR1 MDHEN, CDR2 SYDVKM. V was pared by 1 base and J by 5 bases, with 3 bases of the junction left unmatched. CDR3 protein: CASSLFGTGNEQYF. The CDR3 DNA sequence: TGTGCCAGCAGTTTATTCGGGACAGGGAACGAGCAGTACTTC.

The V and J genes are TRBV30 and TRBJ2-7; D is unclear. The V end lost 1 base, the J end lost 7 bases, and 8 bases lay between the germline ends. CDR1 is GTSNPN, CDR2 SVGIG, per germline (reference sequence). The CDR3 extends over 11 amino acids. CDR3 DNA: TGTGCCTGGAGTGGGAAGCGAGAGCAGTACTTC. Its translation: CAWSGKREQYF.

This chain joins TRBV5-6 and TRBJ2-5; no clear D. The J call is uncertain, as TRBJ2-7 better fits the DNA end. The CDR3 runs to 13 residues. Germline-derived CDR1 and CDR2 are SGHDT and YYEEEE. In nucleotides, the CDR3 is TGTGCCAGCAGCTTGACTATCCCCTACGAGCAGTACTTC. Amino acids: CASSLTIPYEQYF.

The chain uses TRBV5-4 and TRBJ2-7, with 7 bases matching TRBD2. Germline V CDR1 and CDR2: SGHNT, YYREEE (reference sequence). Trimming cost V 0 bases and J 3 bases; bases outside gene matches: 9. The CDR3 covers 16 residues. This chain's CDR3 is CASSLERTSSFYEQYF. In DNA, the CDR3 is TGTGCCAGCAGCTTGGAGAGGACTAGTAGCTTCTACGAGCAGTACTTC.

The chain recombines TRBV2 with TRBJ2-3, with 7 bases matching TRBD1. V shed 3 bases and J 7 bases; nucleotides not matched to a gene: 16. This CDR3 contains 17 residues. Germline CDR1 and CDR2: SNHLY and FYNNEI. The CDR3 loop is CASSDDPLARGLNTQYF. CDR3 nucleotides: TGTGCCAGCAGTGATGACCCGTTAGCTAGGGGGCTAAATACGCAGTATTTT.

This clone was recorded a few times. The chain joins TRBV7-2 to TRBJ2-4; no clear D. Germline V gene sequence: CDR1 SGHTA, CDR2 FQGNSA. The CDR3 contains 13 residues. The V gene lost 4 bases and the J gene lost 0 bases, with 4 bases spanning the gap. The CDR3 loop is CASSSLAKNIQYF. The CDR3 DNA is TGTGCCAGCAGCTCTCTAGCCAAAAACATTCAGTACTTC.

The DNA of the CDR3 is TGTGCCAGCAGCCCAGTTGTTGGTACGCAGTATTTT. It codes for CASSPVVGTQYF. The chain has TRBV7-2 and TRBJ2-3; no firm D call. Trimming left V 5 bases short and J 8 bases short, with 11 bases between. Looked up from germline, CDR1 is SGHTA and CDR2 is FQGNSA. The CDR3 contains 12 residues.

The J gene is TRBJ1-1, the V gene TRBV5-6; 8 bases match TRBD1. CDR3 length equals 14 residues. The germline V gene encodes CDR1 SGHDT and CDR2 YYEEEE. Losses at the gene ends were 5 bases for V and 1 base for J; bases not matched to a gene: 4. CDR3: CASSTGTGNTEAFF. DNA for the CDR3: TGTGCCAGCAGTACCGGGACAGGGAACACTGAAGCTTTCTTT.

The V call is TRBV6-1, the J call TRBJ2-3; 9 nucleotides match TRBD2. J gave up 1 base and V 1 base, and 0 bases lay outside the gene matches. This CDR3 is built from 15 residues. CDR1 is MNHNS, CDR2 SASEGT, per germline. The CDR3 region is CASSEERGGTDTQYF. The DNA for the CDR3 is TGTGCCAGCAGTGAAGAGCGGGGGGGCACAGATACGCAGTATTTT.